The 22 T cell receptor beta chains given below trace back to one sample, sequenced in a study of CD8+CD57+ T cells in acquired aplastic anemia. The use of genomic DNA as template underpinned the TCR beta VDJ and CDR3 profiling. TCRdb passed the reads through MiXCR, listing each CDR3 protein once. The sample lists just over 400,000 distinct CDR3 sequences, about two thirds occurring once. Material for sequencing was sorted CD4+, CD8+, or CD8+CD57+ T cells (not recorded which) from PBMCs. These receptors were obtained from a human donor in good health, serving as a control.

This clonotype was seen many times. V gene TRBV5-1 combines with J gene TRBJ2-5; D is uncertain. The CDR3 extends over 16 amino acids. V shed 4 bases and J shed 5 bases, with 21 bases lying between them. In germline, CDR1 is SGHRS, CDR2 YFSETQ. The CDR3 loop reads CASSHYSPTASETQYF. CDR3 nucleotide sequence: TGCGCCAGCAGCCACTACAGCCCAACAGCAAGCGAGACCCAGTACTTC. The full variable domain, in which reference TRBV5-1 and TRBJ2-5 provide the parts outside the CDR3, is KAGVTQTPRYLIKTRGQQVTLSCSPISGHRSVSWYQQTPGQGLQFLFEYFSETQRNKGNFPGRFSGRQFSNSRSEMNVSTLELGDSALYLCASSHYSPTASETQYFGPGTRLLVL.

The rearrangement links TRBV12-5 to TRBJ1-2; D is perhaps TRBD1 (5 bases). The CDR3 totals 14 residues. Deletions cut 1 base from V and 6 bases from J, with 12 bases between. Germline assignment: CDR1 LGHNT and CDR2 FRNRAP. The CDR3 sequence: CASGLATPGNGYTF. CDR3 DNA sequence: TGTGCTAGTGGTTTGGCCACTCCAGGGAATGGCTACACCTTC.

The CDR3 here is CASSLPTRSNQGQHF. The CDR3 coding sequence is TGTGCCAGCAGCTTACCTACTAGGAGCAATCAGGGCCAGCATTTT. The chain is built from TRBV7-2 and TRBJ1-5; a weak D match, TRBD1 (5 bases). The CDR3 consists of 15 residues. CDR1 SGHTA and CDR2 FQGNSA come from the germline V gene. Trimming took 2 bases from V and 12 from J, leaving 20 bases between them.

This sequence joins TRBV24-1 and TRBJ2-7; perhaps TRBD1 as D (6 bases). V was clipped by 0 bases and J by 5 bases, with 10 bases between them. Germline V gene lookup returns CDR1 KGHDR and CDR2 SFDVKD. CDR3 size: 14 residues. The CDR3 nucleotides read TGTGCCACCAGTGATTTGGCGACAGGAGACGAGCAGTACTTC. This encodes CATSDLATGDEQYF.

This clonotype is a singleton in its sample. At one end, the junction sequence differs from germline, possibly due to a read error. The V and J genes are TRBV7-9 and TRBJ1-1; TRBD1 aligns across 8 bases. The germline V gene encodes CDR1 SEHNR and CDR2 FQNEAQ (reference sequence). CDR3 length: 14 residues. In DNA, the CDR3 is TGTGCCAGCAGCCCTGAGACAGGGGTAACAGAACCAGCCTTT. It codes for CASSPETGVTEPAF.

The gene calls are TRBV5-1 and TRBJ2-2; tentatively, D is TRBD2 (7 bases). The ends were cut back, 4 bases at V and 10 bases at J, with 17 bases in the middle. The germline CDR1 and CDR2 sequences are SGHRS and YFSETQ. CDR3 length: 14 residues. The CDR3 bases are TGCGCCAGCAGCGCGGAGGGGGGGTACACGGAGCTGTTTTTT. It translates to CASSAEGGYTELFF.

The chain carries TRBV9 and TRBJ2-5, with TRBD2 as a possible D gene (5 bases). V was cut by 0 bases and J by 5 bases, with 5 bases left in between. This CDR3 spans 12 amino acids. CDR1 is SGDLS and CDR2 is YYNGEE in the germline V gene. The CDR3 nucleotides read TGTGCCAGCAGCGTAGGAGGGGAGACCCAGTACTTC. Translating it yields CASSVGGETQYF.

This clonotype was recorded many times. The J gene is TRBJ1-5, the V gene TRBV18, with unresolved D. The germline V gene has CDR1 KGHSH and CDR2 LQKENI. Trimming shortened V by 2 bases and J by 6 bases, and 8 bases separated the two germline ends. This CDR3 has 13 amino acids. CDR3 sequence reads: CASSPGFRQPQHF. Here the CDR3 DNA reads TGTGCCAGCTCACCAGGGTTCCGTCAGCCCCAGCATTTT.

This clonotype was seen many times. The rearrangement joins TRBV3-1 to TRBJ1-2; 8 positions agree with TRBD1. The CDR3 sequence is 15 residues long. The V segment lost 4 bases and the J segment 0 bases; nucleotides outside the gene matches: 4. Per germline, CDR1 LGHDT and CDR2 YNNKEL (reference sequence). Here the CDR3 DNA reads TGTGCCAGCAGCCTAGCGACAGGGGCTAACTATGGCTACACCTTC. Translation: CASSLATGANYGYTF.

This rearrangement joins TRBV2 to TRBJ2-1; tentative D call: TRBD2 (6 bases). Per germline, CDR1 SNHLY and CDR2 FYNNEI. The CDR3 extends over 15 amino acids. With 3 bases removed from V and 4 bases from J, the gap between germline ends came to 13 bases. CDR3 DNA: TGTGCCAGCAGTGAGCGGGATCCGATGTACAATGAGCAGTTCTTC. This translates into CASSERDPMYNEQFF.

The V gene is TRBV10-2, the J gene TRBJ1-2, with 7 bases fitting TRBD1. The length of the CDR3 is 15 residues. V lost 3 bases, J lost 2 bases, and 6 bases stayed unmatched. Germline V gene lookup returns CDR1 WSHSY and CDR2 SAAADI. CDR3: CASSDSQGENYGYTF. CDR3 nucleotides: TGCGCCAGCAGTGATAGCCAGGGGGAGAACTATGGCTACACCTTC.

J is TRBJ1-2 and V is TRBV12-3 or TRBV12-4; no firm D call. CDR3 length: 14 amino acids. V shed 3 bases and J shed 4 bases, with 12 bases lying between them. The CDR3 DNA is TGTGCCAGCAGTTTTTCCAGGTCCCCCTATGGCTACACCTTC. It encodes CASSFSRSPYGYTF.

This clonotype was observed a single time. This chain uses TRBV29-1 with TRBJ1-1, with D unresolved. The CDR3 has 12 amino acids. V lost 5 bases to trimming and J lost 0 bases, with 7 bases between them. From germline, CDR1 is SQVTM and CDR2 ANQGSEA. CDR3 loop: CSVPGLNTEAFF. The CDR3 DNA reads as TGCAGCGTTCCAGGATTGAACACTGAAGCTTTCTTT.

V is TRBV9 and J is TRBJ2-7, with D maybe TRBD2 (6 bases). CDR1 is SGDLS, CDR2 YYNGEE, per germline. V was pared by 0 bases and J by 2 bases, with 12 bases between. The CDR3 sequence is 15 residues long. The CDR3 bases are TGTGCCAGCAGCGTAGGAGGCACGGGAGCCTACGAGCAGTACTTC. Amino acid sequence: CASSVGGTGAYEQYF.

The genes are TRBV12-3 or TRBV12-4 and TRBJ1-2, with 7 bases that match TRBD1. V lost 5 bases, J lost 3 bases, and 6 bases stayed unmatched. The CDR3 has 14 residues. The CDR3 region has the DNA TGTGCCAGCAGTGGGGGACAGCGGGACTATGGCTACACCTTC. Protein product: CASSGGQRDYGYTF.

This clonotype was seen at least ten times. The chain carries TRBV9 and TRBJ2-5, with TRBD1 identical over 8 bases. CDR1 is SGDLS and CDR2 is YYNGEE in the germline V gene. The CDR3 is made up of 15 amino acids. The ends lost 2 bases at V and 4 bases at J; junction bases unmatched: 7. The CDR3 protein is CASSVSGTGRETQYF. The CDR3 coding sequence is TGTGCCAGCAGCGTTTCCGGGACAGGACGAGAGACCCAGTACTTC.

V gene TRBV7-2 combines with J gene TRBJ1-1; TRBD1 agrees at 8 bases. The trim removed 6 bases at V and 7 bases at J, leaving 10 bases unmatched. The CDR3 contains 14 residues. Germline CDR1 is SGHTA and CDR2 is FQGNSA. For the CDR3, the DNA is TGTGCCAGCAGATGGGCCGGGACAGGTCATGAAGCTTTCTTT. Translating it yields CASRWAGTGHEAFF.

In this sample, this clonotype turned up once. In DNA form, the CDR3 reads TGCAGTGCGGTAGCGGGGGAGCTGTTTTTT. The encoded protein is CSAVAGELFF. The chain has TRBV20-1 and TRBJ2-2; D is possibly TRBD2 (5 bases). Trimming removed 6 bases at V and 8 bases at J, with 7 bases between. This CDR3 has 10 amino acids. Germline V gene data show CDR1 as DFQATT and CDR2 as SNEGSKA (reference sequence).

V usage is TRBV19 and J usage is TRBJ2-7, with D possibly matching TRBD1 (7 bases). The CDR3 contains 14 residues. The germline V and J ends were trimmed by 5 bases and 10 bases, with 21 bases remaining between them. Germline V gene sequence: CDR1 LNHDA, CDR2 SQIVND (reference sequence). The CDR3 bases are TGTGCCAGTAGTCCCAAACAGGGGAGGTACACCCAGTACTTC. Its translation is CASSPKQGRYTQYF.

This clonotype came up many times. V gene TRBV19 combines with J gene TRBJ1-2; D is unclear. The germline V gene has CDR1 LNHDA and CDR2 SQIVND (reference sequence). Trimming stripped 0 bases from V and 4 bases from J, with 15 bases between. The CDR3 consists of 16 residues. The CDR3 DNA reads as TGTGCCAGTAGTATAGATTTACGGGGATTTGGCTATGGCTACACCTTC. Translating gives CASSIDLRGFGYGYTF.

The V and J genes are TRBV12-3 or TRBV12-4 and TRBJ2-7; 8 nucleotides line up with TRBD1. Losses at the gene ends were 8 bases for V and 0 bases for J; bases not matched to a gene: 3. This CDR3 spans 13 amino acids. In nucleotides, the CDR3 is TGTGCCAGCTGCGACAGGGGCTCCTACGAGCAGTACTTC. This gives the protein CASCDRGSYEQYF.

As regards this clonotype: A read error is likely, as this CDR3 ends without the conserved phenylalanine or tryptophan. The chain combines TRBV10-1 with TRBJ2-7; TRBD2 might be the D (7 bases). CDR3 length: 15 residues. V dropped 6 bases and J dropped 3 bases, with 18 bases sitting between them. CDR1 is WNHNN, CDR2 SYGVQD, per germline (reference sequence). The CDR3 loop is CASSTRSGGVYEQYL. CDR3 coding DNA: TGCGCCAGCAGCACCCGCTCGGGGGGCGTCTACGAGCAGTACCTT.